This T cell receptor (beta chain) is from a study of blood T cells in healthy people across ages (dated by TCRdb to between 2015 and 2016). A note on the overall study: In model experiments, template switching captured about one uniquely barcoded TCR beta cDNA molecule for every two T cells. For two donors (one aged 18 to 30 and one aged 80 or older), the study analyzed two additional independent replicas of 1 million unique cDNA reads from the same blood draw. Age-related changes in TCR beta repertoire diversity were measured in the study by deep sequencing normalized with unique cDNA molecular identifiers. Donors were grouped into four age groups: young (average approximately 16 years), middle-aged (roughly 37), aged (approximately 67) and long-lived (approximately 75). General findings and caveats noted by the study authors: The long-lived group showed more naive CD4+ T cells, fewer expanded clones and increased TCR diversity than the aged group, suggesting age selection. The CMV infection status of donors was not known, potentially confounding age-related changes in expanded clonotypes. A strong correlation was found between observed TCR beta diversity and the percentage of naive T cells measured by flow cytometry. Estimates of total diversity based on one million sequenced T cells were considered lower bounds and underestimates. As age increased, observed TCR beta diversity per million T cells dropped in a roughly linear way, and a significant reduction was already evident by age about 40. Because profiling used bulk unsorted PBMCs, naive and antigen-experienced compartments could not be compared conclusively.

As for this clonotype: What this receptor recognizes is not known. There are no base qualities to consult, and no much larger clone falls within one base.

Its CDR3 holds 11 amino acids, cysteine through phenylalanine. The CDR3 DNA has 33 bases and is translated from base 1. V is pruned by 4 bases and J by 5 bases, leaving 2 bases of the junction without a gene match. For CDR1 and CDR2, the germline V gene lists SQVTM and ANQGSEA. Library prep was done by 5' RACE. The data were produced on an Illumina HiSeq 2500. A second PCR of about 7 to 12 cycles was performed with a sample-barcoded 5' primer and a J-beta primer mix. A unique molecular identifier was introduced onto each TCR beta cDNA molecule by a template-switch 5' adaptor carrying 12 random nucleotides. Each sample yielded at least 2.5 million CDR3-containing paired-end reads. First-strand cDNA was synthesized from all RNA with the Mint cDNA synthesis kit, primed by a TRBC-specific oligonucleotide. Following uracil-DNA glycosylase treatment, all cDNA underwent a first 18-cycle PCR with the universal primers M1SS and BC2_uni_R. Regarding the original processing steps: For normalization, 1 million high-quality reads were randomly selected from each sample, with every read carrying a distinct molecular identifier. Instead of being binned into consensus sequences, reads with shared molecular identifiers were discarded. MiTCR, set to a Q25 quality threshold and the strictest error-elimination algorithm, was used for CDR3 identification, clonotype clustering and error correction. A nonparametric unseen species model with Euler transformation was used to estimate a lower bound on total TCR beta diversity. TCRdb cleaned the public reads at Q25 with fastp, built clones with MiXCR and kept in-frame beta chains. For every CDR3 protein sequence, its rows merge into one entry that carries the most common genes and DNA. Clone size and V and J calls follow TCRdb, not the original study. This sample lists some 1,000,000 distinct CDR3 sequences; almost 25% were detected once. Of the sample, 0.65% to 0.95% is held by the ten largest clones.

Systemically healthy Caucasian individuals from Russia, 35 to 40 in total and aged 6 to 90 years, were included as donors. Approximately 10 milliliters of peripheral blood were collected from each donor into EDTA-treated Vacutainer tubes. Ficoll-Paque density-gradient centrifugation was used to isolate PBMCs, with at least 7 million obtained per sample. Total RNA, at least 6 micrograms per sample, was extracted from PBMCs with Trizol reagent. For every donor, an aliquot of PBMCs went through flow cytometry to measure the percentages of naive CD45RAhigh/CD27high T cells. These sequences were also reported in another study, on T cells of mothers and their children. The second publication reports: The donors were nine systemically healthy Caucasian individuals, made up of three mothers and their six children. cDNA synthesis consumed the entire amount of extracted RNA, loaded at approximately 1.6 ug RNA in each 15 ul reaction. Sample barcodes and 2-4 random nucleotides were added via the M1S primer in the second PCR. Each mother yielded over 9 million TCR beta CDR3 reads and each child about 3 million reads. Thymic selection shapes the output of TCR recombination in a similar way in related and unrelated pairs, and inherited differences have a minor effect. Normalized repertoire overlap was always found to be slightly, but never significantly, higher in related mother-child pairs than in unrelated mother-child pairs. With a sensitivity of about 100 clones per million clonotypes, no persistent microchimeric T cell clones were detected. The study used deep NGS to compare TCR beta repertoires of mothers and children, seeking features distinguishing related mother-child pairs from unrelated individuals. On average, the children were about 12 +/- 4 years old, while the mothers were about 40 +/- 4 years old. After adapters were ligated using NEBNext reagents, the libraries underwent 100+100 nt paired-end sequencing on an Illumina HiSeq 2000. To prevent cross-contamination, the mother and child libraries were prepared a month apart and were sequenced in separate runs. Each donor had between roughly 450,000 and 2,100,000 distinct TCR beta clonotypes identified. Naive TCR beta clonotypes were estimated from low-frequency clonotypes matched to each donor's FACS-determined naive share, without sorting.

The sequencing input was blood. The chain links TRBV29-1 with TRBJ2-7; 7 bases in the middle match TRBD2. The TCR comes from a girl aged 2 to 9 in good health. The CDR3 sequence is CSVGLADEQYF. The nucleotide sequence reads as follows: TGCAGCGTTGGACTAGCCGACGAGCAGTACTTC.